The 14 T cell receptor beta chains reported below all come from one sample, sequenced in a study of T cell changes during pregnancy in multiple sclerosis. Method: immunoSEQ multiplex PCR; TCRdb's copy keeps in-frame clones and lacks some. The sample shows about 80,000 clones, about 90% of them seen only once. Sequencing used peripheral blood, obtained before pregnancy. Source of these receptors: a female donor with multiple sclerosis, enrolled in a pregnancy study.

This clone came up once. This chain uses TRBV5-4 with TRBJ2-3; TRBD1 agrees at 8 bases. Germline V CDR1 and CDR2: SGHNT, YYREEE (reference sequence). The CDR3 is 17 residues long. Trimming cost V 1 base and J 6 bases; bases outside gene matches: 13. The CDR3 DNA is TGTGCCAGCAGCTTGCCCATAACCGGGACAGGAGGTGATACGCAGTATTTT. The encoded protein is CASSLPITGTGGDTQYF.

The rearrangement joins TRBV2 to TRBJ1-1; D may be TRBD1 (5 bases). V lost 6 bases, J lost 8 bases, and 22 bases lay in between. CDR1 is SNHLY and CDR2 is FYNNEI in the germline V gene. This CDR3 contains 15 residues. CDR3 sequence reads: CASSALAGQGAEAFF. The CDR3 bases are TGTGCCAGCAGCGCACTGGCCGGACAAGGGGCAGAAGCTTTCTTT.

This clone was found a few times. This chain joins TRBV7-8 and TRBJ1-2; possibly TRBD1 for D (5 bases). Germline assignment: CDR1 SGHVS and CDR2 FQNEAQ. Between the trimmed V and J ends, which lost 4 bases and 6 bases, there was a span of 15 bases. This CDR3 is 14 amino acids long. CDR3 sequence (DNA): TGTGCCAGCAGCTCCCCCCCAGGGTATAATGGCTACACCTTC. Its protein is CASSSPPGYNGYTF. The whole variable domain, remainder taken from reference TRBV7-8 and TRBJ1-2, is GAGVSQSPRYKVAKRGQDVALRCDPISGHVSLFWYQQALGQGPEFLTYFQNEAQLDKSGLPSDRFFAERPEGSVSTLKIQRTQQEDSAVYLCASSSPPGYNGYTFGSGTRLTVV.

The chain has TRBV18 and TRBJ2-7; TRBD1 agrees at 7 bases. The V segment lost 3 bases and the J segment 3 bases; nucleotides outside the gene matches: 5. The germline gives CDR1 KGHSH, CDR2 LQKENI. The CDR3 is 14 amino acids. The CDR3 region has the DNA TGTGCCAGCTCACCCGGGACAGCGAACTACGAGCAGTACTTC. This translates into CASSPGTANYEQYF.

The CDR3 sequence is CASGLTGNEQFF. The CDR3 DNA sequence: TGCGCCAGCGGTTTGACAGGGAATGAGCAGTTCTTC. V is TRBV5-1 and J is TRBJ2-1; 7 bases agree with TRBD1. In germline, CDR1 is SGHRS, CDR2 YFSETQ. V lost 7 bases to trimming and J lost 7 bases; unmatched junction nucleotides: 5. The CDR3 runs to 12 residues.

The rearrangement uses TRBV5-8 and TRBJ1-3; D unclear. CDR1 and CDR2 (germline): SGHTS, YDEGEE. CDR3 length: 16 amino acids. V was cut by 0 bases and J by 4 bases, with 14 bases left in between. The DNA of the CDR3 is TGTGCCAGCAGCTTGGATGCGGGCCGGCGGGGAAACACCATATATTTT. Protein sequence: CASSLDAGRRGNTIYF.

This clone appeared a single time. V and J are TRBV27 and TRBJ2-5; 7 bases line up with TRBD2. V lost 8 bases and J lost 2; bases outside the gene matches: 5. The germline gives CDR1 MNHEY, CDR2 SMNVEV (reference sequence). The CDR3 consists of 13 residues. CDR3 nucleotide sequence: TGTGCCAGCCGGGACTACCTTCAAGAGACCCAGTACTTC. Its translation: CASRDYLQETQYF.

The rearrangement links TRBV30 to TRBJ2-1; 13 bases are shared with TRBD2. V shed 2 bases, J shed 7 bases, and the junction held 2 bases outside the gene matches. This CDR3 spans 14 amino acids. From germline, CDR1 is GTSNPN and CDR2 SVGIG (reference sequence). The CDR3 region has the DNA TGTGCCTGGAGTAAGGGACTAGCGGGAAATGAGCAGTTCTTC. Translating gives CAWSKGLAGNEQFF.

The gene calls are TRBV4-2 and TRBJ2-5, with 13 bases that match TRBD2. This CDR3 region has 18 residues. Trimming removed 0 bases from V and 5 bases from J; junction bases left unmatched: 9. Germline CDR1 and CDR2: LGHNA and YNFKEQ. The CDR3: CASSQDPFTSGRAETQYF. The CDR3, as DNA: TGTGCCAGCAGCCAAGATCCTTTCACTAGCGGGAGGGCCGAGACCCAGTACTTC.

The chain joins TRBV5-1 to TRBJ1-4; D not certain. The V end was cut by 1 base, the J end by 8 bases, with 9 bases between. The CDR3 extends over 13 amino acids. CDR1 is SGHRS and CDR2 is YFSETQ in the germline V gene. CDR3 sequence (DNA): TGCGCCAGCAGCTTGTCAGATCGAGAAAAACTGTTTTTT. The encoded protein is CASSLSDREKLFF.

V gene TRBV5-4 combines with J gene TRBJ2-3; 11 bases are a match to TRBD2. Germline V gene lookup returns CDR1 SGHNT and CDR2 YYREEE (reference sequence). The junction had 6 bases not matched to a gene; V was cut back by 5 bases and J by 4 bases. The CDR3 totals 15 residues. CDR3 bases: TGTGCCAGCAGATTAGCGGGAGGGTGGGCAGATACGCAGTATTTT. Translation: CASRLAGGWADTQYF. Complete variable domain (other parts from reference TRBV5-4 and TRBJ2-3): ETGVTQSPTHLIKTRGQQVTLRCSSQSGHNTVSWYQQALGQGPQFIFQYYREEENGRGNFPPRFSGLQFPNYSSELNVNALELDDSALYLCASRLAGGWADTQYFGPGTRLTVL.

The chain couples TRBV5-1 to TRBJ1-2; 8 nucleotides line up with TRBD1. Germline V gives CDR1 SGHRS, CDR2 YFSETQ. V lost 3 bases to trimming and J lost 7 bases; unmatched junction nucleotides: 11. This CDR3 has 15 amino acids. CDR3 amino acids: CASSSPGQVLTGYTF. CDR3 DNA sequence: TGCGCCAGCAGCTCGCCGGGACAGGTACTTACTGGCTACACCTTC.

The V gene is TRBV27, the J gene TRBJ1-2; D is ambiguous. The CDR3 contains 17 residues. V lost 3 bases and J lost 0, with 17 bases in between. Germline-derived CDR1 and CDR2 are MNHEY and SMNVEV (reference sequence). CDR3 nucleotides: TGTGCCAGCAGTTTGGTCCGCCCTATTCTCTCTAACTATGGCTACACCTTC. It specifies CASSLVRPILSNYGYTF.

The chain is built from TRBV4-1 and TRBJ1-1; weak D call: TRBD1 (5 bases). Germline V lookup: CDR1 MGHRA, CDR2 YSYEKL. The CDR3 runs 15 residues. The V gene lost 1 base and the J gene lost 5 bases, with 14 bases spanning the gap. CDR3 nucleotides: TGCGCCAGCAGCCAAGTGAGGGGAGGAGATACTGAAGCTTTCTTT. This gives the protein CASSQVRGGDTEAFF.